The rows below give T cell receptor beta chains drawn from one sample of a study of cytomegalovirus exposure and HLA in healthy donors. Here immunoSEQ multiplex PCR was the method, and the copy in TCRdb shows in-frame clones only, minus some. The top ten clones hold about 4.8% of a sample with approximately 170,000 clones, 65% to 75% of them seen once. Sample: PBMCs. The receptors shown here come from a man aged 25 to 45 in good health and CMV-seropositive. Each CDR3 is given with its conserved first and last residue. D genes are given only for firm matches. Part of the rows lack a size; the others show once, few, many or a class for expanded clones.

d_call	v_call	clone_size	j_call	cdr3_nt	cdr3_aa
-	TRBV2	-	TRBJ2-7	TGTGCCAGCAGCGATCAGGGTAGCCCAATTCGAGACGAGCAGTACTTC	CASSDQGSPIRDEQYF
-	TRBV6-1	few	TRBJ1-2	TGTGCCAGCACCGCCGGGGAATGGAACTATGGCTACACCTTC	CASTAGEWNYGYTF
-	TRBV30	-	TRBJ2-1	TGTGCCTGGAGTCCGGAGTACAATGAGCAGTTCTTC	CAWSPEYNEQFF
-	TRBV29-1	-	TRBJ1-1	TGCAGCGTCCTGGACACATTGAACACTGAAGCTTTCTTT	CSVLDTLNTEAFF
TRBD1	TRBV7-2	-	TRBJ2-3	TGTGCCAGCAGCTGGACAGGAGCCCTCACCACAGATACGCAGTATTTT	CASSWTGALTTDTQYF
-	TRBV6-5	-	TRBJ1-3	TGTGCCAGCAGTTACCGCGGCAGGGAATCGGACACCATATATTTT	CASSYRGRESDTIYF
-	TRBV6-1	-	TRBJ2-7	TGTGCCACCTCACCCCAGGGTAGCTCCTACGAGCAGTACTTC	CATSPQGSSYEQYF
-	TRBV6-1	-	TRBJ2-4	TGTGCCAGCAGTGAAGGCGGGGTATCCTATAGAAACATTCAGTACTTC	CASSEGGVSYRNIQYF
-	TRBV28	-	TRBJ2-2	TGTGCCAGCAGGTATACTCTTAGCGGAGCTAACACCGGGGAGCTGTTTTTT	CASRYTLSGANTGELFF
TRBD1	TRBV7-9	-	TRBJ1-1	TGTTCCAGCAGCTTAGCCGGGACAGGAGCTTTCACTGAAGCTTTCTTT	CSSSLAGTGAFTEAFF
TRBD2	TRBV29-1	-	TRBJ2-1	TGCAGCGTTGCCCAGCGGGACGGGTACAATGAGCAGTTCTTC	CSVAQRDGYNEQFF
TRBD1	TRBV10-3	few	TRBJ2-2	TGTGCCATCAGTGAGGGACAGGGGCGGGAGCTGTTTTTT	CAISEGQGRELFF
-	TRBV14	-	TRBJ2-2	TGTGCCAGCAGCCGGGGACACCCTCGAGGTGGGGAGCTGTTTTTT	CASSRGHPRGGELFF
TRBD1	TRBV5-1	-	TRBJ1-1	TGCGCCAGCAGCTTGGGACAGGGGCGGGTCACTGAAGCTTTCTTT	CASSLGQGRVTEAFF
-	TRBV29-1	-	TRBJ2-7	TGCAGCGTTCGCCAGGGGTTCATGTACGAGCAGTACTTC	CSVRQGFMYEQYF
-	TRBV18	-	TRBJ1-5	TGTGCCAGCTCACCATCGGGTAACGGCAATCAGCCCCAGCATTTT	CASSPSGNGNQPQHF
TRBD1	TRBV30	-	TRBJ1-1	TGTGCCTGGACCCCGGGACAGGGGGCGCCTCAGGTGAACACTGAAGCTTTCTTT	CAWTPGQGAPQVNTEAFF
-	TRBV7-9	-	TRBJ1-1	TGTGCCAGCAGCCGTGGTCAGGGGTCCTCGAACACTGAAGCTTTCTTT	CASSRGQGSSNTEAFF
TRBD1	TRBV7-9	-	TRBJ1-4	TGTGCCAGCAGCTCCCCTCAGACAGGGAGTGGTGAAAAACTGTTTTTT	CASSSPQTGSGEKLFF
TRBD1	TRBV18	-	TRBJ1-2	TGTGCCAGCTCACCAGCGGGACAGTACTATGGCTACACCTTC	CASSPAGQYYGYTF
TRBD1	TRBV19	-	TRBJ1-2	TGTGCCAGTAGTTACGACAGGGGGGAGTTCTATGGCTACACCTTC	CASSYDRGEFYGYTF
TRBD2	TRBV30	-	TRBJ2-1	TGTGCCTGGAGTGTATCCGGGGGGGCCTACAATGAGCAGTTCTTC	CAWSVSGGAYNEQFF
-	TRBV5-1	-	TRBJ2-5	TGCGCCAGCAGCTTGGCCCCCGAGGGTCAGGAGACCCAGTACTTC	CASSLAPEGQETQYF
TRBD1	TRBV7-2	-	TRBJ2-7	TGTGCCAGCAGCTTACCGGGGACAGCTACCTACGAGCAGTACTTC	CASSLPGTATYEQYF
TRBD1	TRBV19	-	TRBJ1-1	TGTGCCAGTAGTTCACAGGGGGCGAGCACTGAAGCTTTCTTT	CASSSQGASTEAFF
-	TRBV30	few	TRBJ1-2	TGTGCCTGGAGTGCACCCCCGGCGGGTCGGGGAGGCTACACCTTC	CAWSAPPAGRGGYTF
-	TRBV27	-	TRBJ2-3	TGTGCCAGCAGTCAGGCTAGCACAGATACGCAGTATTTT	CASSQASTDTQYF
TRBD1	TRBV15	few	TRBJ2-2	TGTGCCACCAGCAGATCCTCCGACAGGGGGCGTAGCACCGGGGAGCTGTTTTTT	CATSRSSDRGRSTGELFF
-	TRBV7-2	-	TRBJ1-5	TGTGCCAGCAGCATTAACAGGGTTCAGCCCCAGCATTTT	CASSINRVQPQHF
TRBD1	TRBV7-8	-	TRBJ2-1	TGTGCCAGCAGCCCCCTGACAGGGAGCAATGAGCAGTTCTTC	CASSPLTGSNEQFF
-	TRBV5-4	few	TRBJ1-2	TGTGCCAGCAGCGTCGGCGTCACAGTAGGGTTGCGGGACTATGGCTACACCTTC	CASSVGVTVGLRDYGYTF
TRBD2	TRBV15	few	TRBJ2-1	TGTGCCACCAGCAGACGTCTAAGGGAGCGGGGGTGGGAGCAGTTCTTC	CATSRRLRERGWEQFF
-	TRBV11-2	-	TRBJ1-6	TGTGCCAGCAGTTACACCGGGACAAATTCACCCCTCCACTTT	CASSYTGTNSPLHF
TRBD2	TRBV4-1	-	TRBJ2-5	TGCGCCAGCAGCCAAGTAGTCGCGGGACTAGCAGACCAAGAGACCCAGTACTTC	CASSQVVAGLADQETQYF
-	TRBV7-9	-	TRBJ1-1	TGTGCCAGCAGCTTGACGGGGAAAGGAACTGAAGCTTTCTTT	CASSLTGKGTEAFF
TRBD2	TRBV19	-	TRBJ2-2	TGTGCCAGTAGTATCGGGGGGGCCCTCACCGGGGAGCTGTTTTTT	CASSIGGALTGELFF
TRBD1	TRBV7-2	-	TRBJ2-2	TGTGCCAGCAGCCCAGTAGTTATGACAGGGGGGAGCGGGGAGCTGTTTTTT	CASSPVVMTGGSGELFF
TRBD1	TRBV6-1	-	TRBJ1-3	TGTGCCAGCAGTGGGGGGAAGGGGACAGGATTAACATCTGTCGGAAACACCATATATTTT	CASSGGKGTGLTSVGNTIYF
-	TRBV5-4	-	TRBJ2-5	TGTGCCAGCAGCCCCCTGGGGGCGGGGGAAGGAGAGACCCAGTACTTC	CASSPLGAGEGETQYF
TRBD2	TRBV6-5	-	TRBJ2-6	TGTGCCAGCAGTTCGGGGGGCTCTGGGGCCAACGTCCTGACTTTC	CASSSGGSGANVLTF
TRBD1	TRBV4-1	-	TRBJ2-1	TGCGCCAGCAGCCGGAGGCCGGGACAGGGGGACAATGAGCAGTTCTTC	CASSRRPGQGDNEQFF
-	TRBV28	once	TRBJ2-5	TGTGCCAGCAGTACCGGGACAGGTCAGCGGGGTCGAGACTTC	CASSTGTGQRGRDF
TRBD2	TRBV11-2	-	TRBJ2-1	TGTGCCAGCAGCTTAGACGGACTAGCGGCTTACAATGAGCAGTTCTTC	CASSLDGLAAYNEQFF
-	TRBV6-5	-	TRBJ2-3	TGTGCCAGCAGTTACGGTACCACGGAGGCAGATACGCAGTATTTT	CASSYGTTEADTQYF
TRBD1	TRBV5-1	-	TRBJ1-1	TGCGCCAGCAGCCCCAGGGGGCTCATGAACACTGAAGCTTTCTTT	CASSPRGLMNTEAFF
-	TRBV7-9	-	TRBJ2-7	TGTGCCAGCACCCCCTCGAGGGGGATGACCTACGAGCAGTACTTC	CASTPSRGMTYEQYF
TRBD1	TRBV28	-	TRBJ2-7	TGTGCCAGCATCCCGGGACAGTCTTACGAGCAGTACTTC	CASIPGQSYEQYF
-	TRBV7-8	-	TRBJ2-7	TGTGCCAGCAGCTTCACGGGGAGTTGGCGCAGGGGAAACGAGCAGTACTTC	CASSFTGSWRRGNEQYF
-	TRBV20-1	-	TRBJ2-1	TGCAGTGCTTCGGACAACAATGAGCAGTTCTTC	CSASDNNEQFF
-	TRBV27	-	TRBJ2-5	TGTGCCAGCAGTCCTGGACTGCTACAAGGGACCCAGTACTTC	CASSPGLLQGTQYF
-	TRBV5-4	-	TRBJ2-5	TGTGCCAGCAGCCGGGACTGGCAAGAGACCCAGTACTTC	CASSRDWQETQYF
TRBD1	TRBV5-1	-	TRBJ1-1	TGCGCCAGCAGCTACCGGGACAGACCACTGAACACTGAAGCTTTCTTT	CASSYRDRPLNTEAFF
TRBD1	TRBV2	-	TRBJ2-7	TGTGCCAGCAGTGATGGACAGGGTGTGAGCTCCTACGAGCAGTACTTC	CASSDGQGVSSYEQYF
-	TRBV7-2	few	TRBJ1-5	TGTGCCAGCAGCTTCCAGGCAACTTATAGCAATCAGCCCCAGCATTTT	CASSFQATYSNQPQHF
TRBD1	TRBV19	-	TRBJ1-5	TGTGCCAGTGACCGACAGGGGGTCAATCAGCCCCAGCATTTT	CASDRQGVNQPQHF
TRBD2	TRBV7-2	-	TRBJ2-2	TGTGCCAGCAGCCGTAGCGGGGTGGTCACCGGGGAGCTGTTTTTT	CASSRSGVVTGELFF
-	TRBV7-6	-	TRBJ2-3	TGTGCCAGCAGCTTACTCACAGATACGCAGTATTTT	CASSLLTDTQYF
TRBD2	TRBV13	-	TRBJ2-3	TGTGCCAGCAGCCCTCGCGGGGGGACCATCACAGATACGCAGTATTTT	CASSPRGGTITDTQYF
-	TRBV6-5	-	TRBJ1-3	TGTGCCAGCAGTTACTCAGGGGACTTCTCTGGAAACACCATATATTTT	CASSYSGDFSGNTIYF